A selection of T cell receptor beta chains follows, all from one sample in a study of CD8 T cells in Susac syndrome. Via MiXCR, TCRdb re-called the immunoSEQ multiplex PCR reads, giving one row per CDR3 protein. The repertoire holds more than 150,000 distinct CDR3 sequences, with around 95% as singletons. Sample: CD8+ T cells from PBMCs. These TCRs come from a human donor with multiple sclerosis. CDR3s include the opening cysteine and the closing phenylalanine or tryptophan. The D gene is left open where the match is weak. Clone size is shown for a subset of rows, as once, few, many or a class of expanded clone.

CDR3aa: CASSQAIGGASDEQFF
CDR3nt: TGCGCCAGCAGCCAAGCGATCGGGGGGGCCTCAGATGAGCAGTTCTTC
j_gene: TRBJ2-1
abundance: NA
d_gene: TRBD2
v_gene: TRBV4-1

CDR3aa: CSARGAGGPQETQYF
CDR3nt: TGCAGTGCTAGAGGGGCCGGGGGGCCGCAAGAGACCCAGTACTTC
j_gene: TRBJ2-5
abundance: NA
d_gene: NA
v_gene: TRBV20-1

CDR3aa: CASGMTSGAKRDEQFF
CDR3nt: TGTGCCAGCGGCATGACTAGCGGGGCTAAAAGGGATGAGCAGTTCTTC
j_gene: TRBJ2-1
abundance: NA
d_gene: TRBD2
v_gene: TRBV9

CDR3aa: CAWSAGTDTQYF
CDR3nt: TGTGCCTGGAGTGCGGGCACAGATACGCAGTATTTT
j_gene: TRBJ2-3
abundance: few
d_gene: NA
v_gene: TRBV30

CDR3aa: CASSVELDYGYTF
CDR3nt: TGTGCCAGCAGCGTAGAACTCGACTATGGCTACACCTTC
j_gene: TRBJ1-2
abundance: NA
d_gene: NA
v_gene: TRBV9

CDR3aa: CASSLEGNGYTF
CDR3nt: TGTGCCAGCAGCTTGGAAGGGAACGGCTACACCTTC
j_gene: TRBJ1-2
abundance: NA
d_gene: NA
v_gene: TRBV5-4

CDR3aa: CSVHRTEEAFF
CDR3nt: TGCAGCGTTCATCGGACGGAAGAAGCTTTCTTT
j_gene: TRBJ1-1
abundance: NA
d_gene: NA
v_gene: TRBV29-1

CDR3aa: CSARDRRGTSYEQYF
CDR3nt: TGCAGTGCTAGAGATCGGCGGGGAACCTCCTACGAGCAGTACTTC
j_gene: TRBJ2-7
abundance: NA
d_gene: NA
v_gene: TRBV20-1

CDR3aa: CAWSLGGNSPLHF
CDR3nt: TGTGCCTGGAGTTTAGGGGGAAATTCACCCCTCCACTTT
j_gene: TRBJ1-6
abundance: NA
d_gene: NA
v_gene: TRBV30

CDR3aa: CASSQEGGTYNEQFF
CDR3nt: TGCGCCAGCAGCCAAGAAGGTGGGACCTACAATGAGCAGTTCTTC
j_gene: TRBJ2-1
abundance: NA
d_gene: NA
v_gene: TRBV4-1

CDR3aa: CASSQEGWRAAF
CDR3nt: TGTGCCAGCAGCCAAGAGGGTTGGAGAGCGGCTTTC
j_gene: TRBJ2-1
abundance: NA
d_gene: NA
v_gene: TRBV3-1

CDR3aa: CSARDGETQYF
CDR3nt: TGCAGTGCTAGAGATGGAGAGACCCAGTACTTC
j_gene: TRBJ2-5
abundance: NA
d_gene: NA
v_gene: TRBV20-1

CDR3aa: CASSQGKGTGSHGYTF
CDR3nt: TGCGCCAGCAGCCAAGGCAAAGGGACAGGGTCCCATGGCTACACCTTC
j_gene: TRBJ1-2
abundance: NA
d_gene: TRBD1
v_gene: TRBV4-1

CDR3aa: CSVEVPGGTEAFF
CDR3nt: TGCAGCGTTGAAGTCCCGGGGGGCACTGAAGCTTTCTTT
j_gene: TRBJ1-1
abundance: NA
d_gene: NA
v_gene: TRBV29-1

CDR3aa: CSATDREITEQFF
CDR3nt: TGCAGTGCCACTGACAGGGAAATCACTGAGCAGTTCTTC
j_gene: TRBJ2-1
abundance: NA
d_gene: TRBD1
v_gene: TRBV20-1

CDR3aa: CASSTDRLKYF
CDR3nt: TGTGCCAGCAGCACCGACAGACTTAAGTACTTC
j_gene: TRBJ2-7
abundance: NA
d_gene: NA
v_gene: TRBV12-3/TRBV12-4